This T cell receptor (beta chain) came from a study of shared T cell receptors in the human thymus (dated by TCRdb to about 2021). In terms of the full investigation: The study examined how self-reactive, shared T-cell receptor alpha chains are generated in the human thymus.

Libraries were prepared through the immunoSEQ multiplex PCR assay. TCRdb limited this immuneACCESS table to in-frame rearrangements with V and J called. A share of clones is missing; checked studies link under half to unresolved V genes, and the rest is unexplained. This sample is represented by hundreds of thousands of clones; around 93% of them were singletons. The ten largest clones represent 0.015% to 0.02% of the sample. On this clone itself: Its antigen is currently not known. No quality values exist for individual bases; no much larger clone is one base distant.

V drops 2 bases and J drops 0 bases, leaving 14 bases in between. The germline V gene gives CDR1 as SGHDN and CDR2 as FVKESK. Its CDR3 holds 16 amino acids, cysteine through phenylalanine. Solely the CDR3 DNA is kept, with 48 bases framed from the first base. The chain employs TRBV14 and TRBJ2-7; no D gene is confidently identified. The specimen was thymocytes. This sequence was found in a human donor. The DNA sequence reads TGTGCCAGCAGCCAAAAACACTTCGAGAGCTCCTACGAGCAGTACTTC. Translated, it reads CASSQKHFESSYEQYF.